Reported below is one T cell receptor beta chain. This specimen comes from a study of blood T cell repertoires in COVID-19. Study-wide background: COVID-19 samples collected from the United States, Italy and Spain covered acute and convalescent phases. Sample material is recorded as cDNA or gDNA derived from T cells, B-cell-depleted T cells, or PBMCs.

CDR1 is SGHNT, CDR2 YYREEE, per germline (reference sequence). The CDR3 runs to 18 residues. After removal of 0 bases from V and 4 bases from J, the junction contained 8 bases not matched to a gene. In the original processing: Cell counts per sample came from amplifying reference gene primers. Clones were read by immunoSEQ multiplex PCR, and TCRdb kept only the in-frame ones, dropping some. For V, J and clone size, that table is used; D and trimming come from the DNA. The table includes tens of thousands of clones, around 84% detected once. The chain couples TRBV5-4 to TRBJ2-5; 14 nucleotides agree with TRBD2. Sequenced input: peripheral blood. This TCR came from a man aged 55 to 70 with acute or convalescent COVID-19. This CDR3 is CASSLGLAGGPSRETQYF. In DNA, the CDR3 is TGTGCCAGCAGCTTGGGACTAGCGGGGGGGCCTTCGCGAGAGACCCAGTACTTC.